Listed below are T cell receptor beta chains from one sample, sequenced in a study of T cells in localized non-small cell lung cancer. Method: immunoSEQ multiplex PCR; TCRdb's copy keeps in-frame clones and lacks some. The data show more than 20,000 clones, 70% to 90% seen once. Specimen: peripheral blood, collected before any cancer treatment. Every receptor here comes from a female donor over 55 with stage I lung adenocarcinoma. Each CDR3 is given with its conserved first and last residue. A D gene is named only where the DNA matches it firmly. Expanded clones get a size class; other rows say once, few or many, or leave the size out.

abundance: -
d_gene: -
j_gene: TRBJ1-2
v_gene: TRBV5-1
CDR3aa: CASSSDPGTADGYTF
CDR3nt: TGCGCCAGCAGCTCCGACCCCGGGACGGCTGATGGCTACACCTTC

abundance: -
d_gene: -
j_gene: TRBJ1-5
v_gene: TRBV19
CDR3aa: CASRITTGVNQPQHF
CDR3nt: TGTGCCAGTAGGATCACGACAGGCGTCAATCAGCCCCAGCATTTT

abundance: -
d_gene: -
j_gene: TRBJ2-7
v_gene: TRBV5-1
CDR3aa: CASSYAGEGEQYF
CDR3nt: TGCGCCAGCAGCTATGCAGGGGAGGGCGAGCAGTACTTC

abundance: -
d_gene: -
j_gene: TRBJ2-1
v_gene: TRBV27
CDR3aa: CASSFAGERGNEQFF
CDR3nt: TGTGCCAGCAGTTTTGCAGGGGAAAGGGGCAATGAGCAGTTCTTC

abundance: few
d_gene: -
j_gene: TRBJ1-1
v_gene: TRBV20-1
CDR3aa: CSAFRGWAFF
CDR3nt: TGCAGTGCTTTTAGGGGTTGGGCTTTCTTT

abundance: -
d_gene: -
j_gene: TRBJ1-5
v_gene: TRBV18
CDR3aa: CASSHLSGSNQPQHF
CDR3nt: TGTGCCAGCTCACACCTTTCAGGGAGCAATCAGCCCCAGCATTTT

abundance: once
d_gene: TRBD1
j_gene: TRBJ1-2
v_gene: TRBV6-8
CDR3aa: CASRTGGYYGYTF
CDR3nt: TGTGCCAGCAGGACAGGGGGGTACTATGGCTACACCTTC

abundance: -
d_gene: -
j_gene: TRBJ1-1
v_gene: TRBV18
CDR3aa: CASSPSVLGGSNTEAFF
CDR3nt: TGTGCCAGCTCACCTTCGGTCCTTGGGGGCTCAAACACTGAAGCTTTCTTT

abundance: -
d_gene: TRBD1
j_gene: TRBJ2-3
v_gene: TRBV5-4
CDR3aa: CASSVIGTGTTDTQYF
CDR3nt: TGTGCCAGCAGCGTAATCGGGACAGGGACGACAGATACGCAGTATTTT

abundance: -
d_gene: -
j_gene: TRBJ1-1
v_gene: TRBV2
CDR3aa: CASLSPSEGAEAFF
CDR3nt: TGTGCCAGCTTGAGTCCTTCTGAGGGGGCTGAAGCTTTCTTT

abundance: -
d_gene: -
j_gene: TRBJ1-1
v_gene: TRBV30
CDR3aa: CAWSVNTGDTEAFF
CDR3nt: TGTGCCTGGAGTGTAAACACAGGTGACACTGAAGCTTTCTTT

abundance: few
d_gene: -
j_gene: TRBJ1-1
v_gene: TRBV10-3
CDR3aa: CAISKQGNTEAFF
CDR3nt: TGTGCCATCAGTAAACAGGGGAACACTGAAGCTTTCTTT

abundance: -
d_gene: -
j_gene: TRBJ1-6
v_gene: TRBV30
CDR3aa: CAWTPGVTGMYNSPLHF
CDR3nt: TGTGCCTGGACCCCGGGGGTCACGGGGATGTATAATTCACCCCTCCACTTT

abundance: -
d_gene: -
j_gene: TRBJ2-6
v_gene: TRBV11-3
CDR3aa: CASSLEGSGANVLTF
CDR3nt: TGTGCCAGCAGCTTGGAGGGCTCTGGGGCCAACGTCCTGACTTTC

abundance: -
d_gene: TRBD2
j_gene: TRBJ2-3
v_gene: TRBV7-3
CDR3aa: CASSTSGLAGDTQYF
CDR3nt: TGTGCCAGCAGCACGTCGGGACTAGCGGGAGATACGCAGTATTTT

abundance: few
d_gene: -
j_gene: TRBJ1-1
v_gene: TRBV19
CDR3aa: CASSIWGEASEAFF
CDR3nt: TGTGCCAGTAGTATTTGGGGGGAGGCGTCCGAAGCTTTCTTT

abundance: -
d_gene: -
j_gene: TRBJ1-1
v_gene: TRBV5-1
CDR3aa: CASSLDPGNTEAFF
CDR3nt: TGCGCCAGCAGCTTGGATCCGGGGAACACTGAAGCTTTCTTT

abundance: -
d_gene: -
j_gene: TRBJ1-2
v_gene: TRBV5-4
CDR3aa: CASSPRSDGGSGGYTF
CDR3nt: TGTGCCAGCAGCCCTCGGAGTGACGGGGGATCGGGAGGCTACACCTTC

abundance: -
d_gene: TRBD1
j_gene: TRBJ2-2
v_gene: TRBV27
CDR3aa: CASSLAQGRDGELFF
CDR3nt: TGTGCCAGCAGTTTAGCACAGGGGAGAGACGGGGAGCTGTTTTTT

abundance: -
d_gene: -
j_gene: TRBJ1-5
v_gene: TRBV11-2
CDR3aa: CASSLEGKNQPQHF
CDR3nt: TGTGCCAGCAGCTTAGAGGGGAAAAATCAGCCCCAGCATTTT

abundance: -
d_gene: -
j_gene: TRBJ2-5
v_gene: TRBV7-7
CDR3aa: CASSLGIRGPSQETQYF
CDR3nt: TGTGCTAGCAGCTTAGGAATCAGGGGTCCATCTCAAGAGACCCAGTACTTC

abundance: -
d_gene: TRBD1
j_gene: TRBJ1-1
v_gene: TRBV18
CDR3aa: CASSLGTGTLNTEAFF
CDR3nt: TGTGCCAGCTCCCTCGGGACAGGGACCTTGAACACTGAAGCTTTCTTT

abundance: -
d_gene: -
j_gene: TRBJ2-7
v_gene: TRBV10-1
CDR3aa: CASSAGVTYEQYF
CDR3nt: TGCGCCAGCAGTGCTGGGGTTACCTACGAGCAGTACTTC

abundance: once
d_gene: TRBD2
j_gene: TRBJ2-5
v_gene: TRBV30
CDR3aa: CAGCASGGPETQYF
CDR3nt: TGTGCTGGATGCGCTAGCGGGGGGCCAGAGACCCAGTACTTC

abundance: -
d_gene: TRBD1
j_gene: TRBJ1-2
v_gene: TRBV11-3
CDR3aa: CASSSPGQDYGYTF
CDR3nt: TGTGCCAGCAGCTCTCCGGGACAGGATTATGGCTACACCTTC

abundance: -
d_gene: -
j_gene: TRBJ1-2
v_gene: TRBV7-9
CDR3aa: CASSSTRNQGYTF
CDR3nt: TGTGCCAGCAGCTCGACACGAAACCAGGGCTACACCTTC

abundance: few
d_gene: TRBD1
j_gene: TRBJ1-5
v_gene: TRBV2
CDR3aa: CASSVLTGGFNQPQHF
CDR3nt: TGTGCCAGCAGCGTACTGACAGGGGGCTTCAATCAGCCCCAGCATTTT

abundance: -
d_gene: -
j_gene: TRBJ1-1
v_gene: TRBV29-1
CDR3aa: CSVDSLRRDTEAFF
CDR3nt: TGCAGCGTTGACTCACTTAGGAGGGACACTGAAGCTTTCTTT